A single sample gave rise to the 5 T cell receptor beta chains below, sequenced in a study of blood T cell repertoires in COVID-19. Assay used: immunoSEQ multiplex PCR; TCRdb lists only in-frame clones, some missing. The top ten clones hold roughly 4% of a sample with just over 300,000 clones, about nine tenths of them seen once. The sequencing input was PBMCs or T cells enriched from blood (not recorded which). These receptors were obtained from a man aged 30 to 39 who had recovered from COVID-19.

This clone has more than one count but fewer than ten. This rearrangement joins TRBV2 to TRBJ2-6; 7 nucleotides line up with TRBD1. Germline V gene sequence: CDR1 SNHLY, CDR2 FYNNEI. CDR3 length equals 16 residues. The trim removed 5 bases at V and 0 bases at J, leaving 4 bases unmatched. CDR3 sequence: CASSRDSLSGANVLTF. CDR3 DNA: TGTGCCAGCAGTAGGGACAGTCTCTCTGGGGCCAACGTCCTGACTTTC.

J is TRBJ2-3 and V is TRBV6-2 or TRBV6-3; D might be TRBD1 (7 bases). The V and J ends lost 6 bases and 0 bases respectively, with 13 bases between them. The CDR3 sequence is 15 residues long. Germline CDR1 MNHEY, CDR2 SVGEGT. This CDR3 is CASSLQGTSTDTQYF. CDR3 nucleotide sequence: TGTGCCAGCAGCCTACAGGGGACTAGCACAGATACGCAGTATTTT.

A few counts support this clone. V and J are TRBV25-1 and TRBJ2-7; 8 bases line up with TRBD2. CDR1 is MGHDK, CDR2 SYGVNS, per germline. V was clipped by 8 bases and J by 0 bases; unmatched bases: 9. This CDR3 spans 15 amino acids. The CDR3 region is CASRSSGQSSYEQYF. The DNA of the CDR3 is TGTGCCAGCCGATCTAGCGGGCAGAGCTCCTACGAGCAGTACTTC.

This clone was counted a few times. V usage is TRBV19 and J usage is TRBJ1-6, with D maybe TRBD1 (5 bases). Germline V gives CDR1 LNHDA, CDR2 SQIVND (reference sequence). Trimming removed 3 bases at V and 8 bases at J, with 20 bases between. This CDR3 has 17 amino acids. The CDR3 DNA sequence: TGTGCCAGTAGTATTGTGTCAGCAGGCCCCAGGGATTCACCCCTCCACTTT. Its protein is CASSIVSAGPRDSPLHF.

The rearrangement joins TRBV7-9 to TRBJ1-3, with D perhaps matching TRBD1 (5 bases). V was cut by 5 bases and J by 2 bases, with 19 bases left in between. The CDR3 runs to 17 residues. Germline V gene data show CDR1 as SEHNR and CDR2 as FQNEAQ (reference sequence). The CDR3 DNA is TGTGCCAGCAGCAGCCCCGCAGGGTTCTATCCTGGAAACACCATATATTTT. As protein: CASSSPAGFYPGNTIYF.